Listed below are T cell receptor beta chains from one sample, sequenced in a study of OX40 agonist ivuxolimab in advanced cancers. The repertoire was sequenced with immunoSEQ multiplex PCR; TCRdb's copy has only in-frame clones and lacks some. Of 20,000 to 30,000 clones listed, approximately 77% are singletons. Material: CD4+ or CD8+ T cells sorted from blood, obtained in a trial of the OX40 agonist ivuxolimab. All receptors derive from an adult with an advanced solid tumor such as melanoma, head and neck, liver or kidney cancer. Each CDR3 is given with its conserved first and last residue. The D gene is left open where the match is weak. Size is omitted from some rows. Given values are once, few, many or a class for expanded clones.

v_gene	d_gene	j_gene	abundance	CDR3nt	CDR3aa
TRBV19	-	TRBJ2-5	-	TGTGCCAGTGGACGCGCAGGGAAAGAGACCCAGTACTTC	CASGRAGKETQYF
TRBV7-3	-	TRBJ1-2	-	TGTGCCAGCAGCCCGACGGGGGGCCATGGCTACACCTTC	CASSPTGGHGYTF
TRBV9	-	TRBJ2-6	few	TGTGCCAGCAGCCCCCAATCTGGGGCCAACGTCCTGACTTTC	CASSPQSGANVLTF
TRBV6-4	-	TRBJ1-6	-	TGCCCTTGTCGGCCACCCCTCCACTTT	CPCRPPLHF
TRBV29-1	TRBD2	TRBJ2-3	few	TGCAGCGCCTGGACTAGCGGGAGGGGAGATACGCAGTATTTT	CSAWTSGRGDTQYF
TRBV21-1	-	TRBJ1-1	-	TGTGCCAGCAGCAACACTCTACAGGGTAATCCTGAAGCTTTCTTT	CASSNTLQGNPEAFF
TRBV5-6	-	TRBJ1-3	-	TGTGCCAGCAGCTCGGGGTACTCTGGAAACACCATATATTTT	CASSSGYSGNTIYF
TRBV19	-	TRBJ1-2	-	TGTGCCAGTAGCGGGGCCGTCTATGGCTACACCTTC	CASSGAVYGYTF
TRBV28	TRBD1	TRBJ1-5	-	TGTGCCAGCAGAACTACCGGGACAGGGGCTACCAAACAGCATTTT	CASRTTGTGATKQHF
TRBV2	TRBD2	TRBJ2-5	once	TGTGCCAGCAGTGAGCTGGGTATGCGGGAGGCCCAGTACTTC	CASSELGMREAQYF
TRBV5-1	-	TRBJ2-1	-	TGCGCCAGCAGCTTGGTAAGCGGGTGGCCAGCCTACAATGAGCAGTTCTTC	CASSLVSGWPAYNEQFF
TRBV7-9	-	TRBJ2-7	-	TGTGCCAGCAGCTTAGGCAGGGGAACCCACGAGCAGTACTTC	CASSLGRGTHEQYF
TRBV7-2	TRBD2	TRBJ2-5	few	TGTGCCAGCAGCTCAGCGGGGGAGACCCAGTACTTC	CASSSAGETQYF
TRBV4-1	-	TRBJ2-5	-	TGCGCCAGCAGCCAAGGCGGGGAAGGGACCCAGTACTTC	CASSQGGEGTQYF
TRBV7-2	TRBD2	TRBJ2-1	-	TGTGCCAGCAGCTTACTAGCGGGGGGGTACGATGAGCAGTTCTTC	CASSLLAGGYDEQFF
TRBV29-1	-	TRBJ1-5	few	TGCAGCGTCGTTACAGGGATCGATCAGCCCCAGCATTTT	CSVVTGIDQPQHF
TRBV9	TRBD1	TRBJ2-2	once	TGTGCCAGCAGCGACGGACAGGGGGCTCGAGGCGGGGAGCTGTTTTTT	CASSDGQGARGGELFF
TRBV28	TRBD1	TRBJ1-5	-	TGTGCCAGCAGTAGGACGGGACAGGGATTTAATCAGCCCCAGCATTTT	CASSRTGQGFNQPQHF
TRBV11-2	-	TRBJ1-2	-	TGTGCCAGCAGCTTAGACGCAGGGTCGGGTGGCTACACCTTC	CASSLDAGSGGYTF
TRBV7-3	-	TRBJ2-2	-	TGTGCCAGCAGCTTAACGTTGAGCGGGGAGCTGTTTTTT	CASSLTLSGELFF
TRBV28	-	TRBJ2-6	-	TGTGCCAGCAGCAACTCTGGGGCCAACGTCCTGACTTTC	CASSNSGANVLTF
TRBV7-9	TRBD1	TRBJ1-2	-	TGTGCCAGCAGCGCGGGACAGCCGCCCTATGGCTACACCTTC	CASSAGQPPYGYTF
TRBV7-2	-	TRBJ2-7	-	TGTGCCAGCAGCCCGAGGACGGACGGATGGCAGTACTTC	CASSPRTDGWQYF
TRBV7-6	TRBD2	TRBJ2-3	-	TGTGCCAGCAGCTCGCCGAGCGGGAGTCGAGGCGATACGCAGTATTTT	CASSSPSGSRGDTQYF
TRBV30	-	TRBJ1-1	-	TGTGCCTGTATGGGTGGGGTGAACACTGAAGCTTTCTTT	CACMGGVNTEAFF
TRBV6-1	TRBD2	TRBJ2-7	-	TGTGCCAGCAGTGAACTAGCGGGGGGCTCCTACGAGCAGTACTTC	CASSELAGGSYEQYF
TRBV6-5	TRBD1	TRBJ1-5	once	TGTGCCAGCAGAAGACAGGGGAGGGATCAGCCCCAGCATTTT	CASRRQGRDQPQHF
TRBV18	TRBD2	TRBJ2-2	-	TGTGCCAGCTCACCAGGACTAGCGGGAGTTGGCGGGGAGCTGTTTTTT	CASSPGLAGVGGELFF
TRBV4-3	TRBD1	TRBJ1-3	-	TGCGCCAGCAGCCCTCCCAGGGGGGCTGGAAACACCATATATTTT	CASSPPRGAGNTIYF
TRBV2	-	TRBJ2-7	once	TGTGCCAGCAACACAGGGTGGTCCTACGAGCAGTACTTC	CASNTGWSYEQYF